The clone carrying this TCR beta chain has more than one count but fewer than ten. This record comes from a study of T-cell memory formation after mild COVID-19. TCRdb used MiXCR to reprocess the 5' RACE reads, holding one entry per CDR3 protein. This table holds about 100,000 distinct CDR3 sequences, around 10% found once. Germline V CDR1 and CDR2: MGHRA, YSYEKL. This CDR3 region has 15 residues. The V end was cut by 2 bases, the J end by 2 bases, with 12 bases between. The specimen was PBMCs or a T cell subset sorted from them (not recorded which). This receptor was taken from a man between 18 and 35 years old who had mild COVID-19 (a few samples of this study predate the infection). Cell type and time point are not known. The chain recombines TRBV4-1 with TRBJ1-1; maybe TRBD1 (6 bases). CDR3 region: CASSQTQGQNTEAFF. The CDR3 nucleotides are TGCGCCAGCAGCCAAACTCAGGGACAAAACACTGAAGCTTTCTTT.